This TCR beta chain was observed in a study of OX40 agonist ivuxolimab in advanced cancers. The V and J ends lost 0 bases and 3 bases respectively, with 6 bases between them. Germline CDR1 MNHEY, CDR2 SMNVEV (reference sequence). This CDR3 spans 13 amino acids. Clones were sequenced by immunoSEQ multiplex PCR, and TCRdb holds only the in-frame ones, with some missing. The sample records about 21,000 clones, over 65% being singletons. On cycle 4 day 1 and cycle 7 day 1, as well as at baseline, blood was sampled. General observations from the study: Specificity for antigen went undetermined in the expanded peripheral T cells.

Comment on this clone: Its antigen is as yet unknown.

The sequence was obtained from an adult with an advanced solid tumor such as melanoma, head and neck, liver or kidney cancer. The input for sequencing was CD4+ or CD8+ T cells sorted from blood, taken in a trial of the OX40 agonist ivuxolimab. This rearrangement joins TRBV27 to TRBJ2-7; no definite D call. The CDR3 here is CASSLSRSYEQYF. DNA for the CDR3: TGTGCCAGCAGTTTATCAAGGAGCTACGAGCAGTACTTC.